The sequence of this TCR beta chain was determined in a study of CD4 T cells in relation to SARS-CoV-2 and coronaviruses. Turning to the study itself: A couple of subjects were Hispanic; patients were roughly 8 males and 4 females.

Uncultured naive and memory CD4+ T cells supplied DNA for deep TCR-beta sequencing. TCRdb keeps only in-frame clones here, not all; method: immunoSEQ multiplex PCR. The data show about 56,000 clones, roughly 94% seen once. Study-wide results and caveats: Pre-pandemic and post-infection samples never came from the same donor. Memory recall responses, not primary responses primed in culture, are what the assay detects.

V gave up 0 bases and J gave up 8 bases, with 16 bases separating them. This CDR3 comprises 16 residues. Germline CDR1 SEHNR, CDR2 FQNEAQ (reference sequence). A word on this clone: Antigen unknown.

This receptor was taken from an adult with COVID-19. The sequenced material came from naive CD4+ T cells from PBMCs. Regarding subset: naive CD4+ T cells isolated by negative enrichment. The V and J genes are TRBV7-9 and TRBJ1-4; D is perhaps TRBD1 (6 bases). CDR3 nucleotides: TGTGCCAGCAGCTTAGCGGGGCAGGGGAAAAGCGAAAAACTGTTTTTT. It codes for CASSLAGQGKSEKLFF. Filled out from reference TRBV7-9 and TRBJ1-4, the complete variable domain reads DTGVSQNPRHKITKRGQNVTFRCDPISEHNRLYWYRQTLGQGPEFLTYFQNEAQLEKSRLLSDRFSAERPKGSFSTLEIQRTEQGDSAMYLCASSLAGQGKSEKLFFGSGTQLSVL.